Following are 16 T cell receptor beta chains from one sample sequenced in a study of graft-versus-host responses after intestinal transplantation. Assay: immunoSEQ multiplex PCR; the TCRdb copy retains only in-frame clones and omits some. The sample has around 100,000 clones, about 92% seen once; the top ten hold under 1.5%. The antigens of these receptors remain unknown. The material was unstimulated CD8+ T cells sorted from spleen or lymph node cells, obtained before transplant. These receptors came from a human donor who was the organ donor for an intestinal transplant.

The sample holds one count of this clone. The gene calls are TRBV28 and TRBJ2-5; D might be TRBD1 or TRBD2, each matching 6 bases. The J call is in doubt because the DNA end fits TRBJ2-7 better. Germline V gives CDR1 MDHEN, CDR2 SYDVKM. The CDR3 is made up of 14 amino acids. The CDR3 region is CASTPPGATYEQYF. In DNA form, the CDR3 reads TGTGCCAGCACCCCCCCGGGGGCCACCTACGAGCAGTACTTC.

V is TRBV9 and J is TRBJ2-1, with 8 positions matching TRBD2. Germline-derived CDR1 and CDR2 are SGDLS and YYNGEE. Trimming removed 0 bases from V and 2 bases from J; junction bases left unmatched: 1. This CDR3 contains 15 residues. CDR3: CASSVGLAPYNEQFF. CDR3 in DNA: TGTGCCAGCAGCGTAGGACTAGCGCCCTACAATGAGCAGTTCTTC.

The chain recombines TRBV28 with TRBJ2-1; maybe TRBD2 (6 bases). The CDR3 spans 16 residues. Per the germline V gene, CDR1 is MDHEN and CDR2 is SYDVKM. V lost 3 bases to trimming and J lost 3 bases, with 15 bases between them. The CDR3 is CASSLGPLGGYNEQFF. Here the CDR3 DNA reads TGTGCCAGCAGTTTGGGGCCTTTGGGGGGCTACAATGAGCAGTTCTTC.

This rearrangement joins TRBV6-1 to TRBJ2-5; a possible D gene is TRBD2 (6 bases). The DNA end lines up better with TRBJ2-7; the J call may be wrong. Germline V gives CDR1 MNHNS, CDR2 SASEGT. CDR3 size: 15 residues. As DNA, the CDR3 is TGTGCCAGCAGTGAATTGGGCGGGACCTCCTACGAGCAGTACTTC. It translates to CASSELGGTSYEQYF.

This chain connects TRBV11-1 to TRBJ2-1, with 11 bases aligning to TRBD2. This CDR3 has 16 residues. Trimming at V came to 2 bases and at J to 5 bases, leaving 5 bases not matched to a gene. The germline gives CDR1 SGHAT, CDR2 FQDESV (reference sequence). In nucleotides, the CDR3 is TGTGCCAGCAGCTTATTGGGACTAGCGGATAACAATGAGCAGTTCTTC. Protein product: CASSLLGLADNNEQFF.

V and J are TRBV7-9 and TRBJ1-5; tentatively, D is TRBD1 (6 bases). This CDR3 spans 12 amino acids. Germline lookup yields CDR1 SEHNR and CDR2 FQNEAQ (reference sequence). Trimming removed 4 bases from V and 5 bases from J, with 6 bases in between. In nucleotides, the CDR3 is TGTGCCAGCAGCTCAGGGGATCAGCCCCAGCATTTT. Its protein is CASSSGDQPQHF.

The rearrangement links TRBV7-3 to TRBJ1-1, with 7 bases matching TRBD1. The CDR3 has 14 residues. The germline V gene encodes CDR1 SGHTA and CDR2 FQGTGA. Trimming at V came to 4 bases and at J to 11 bases, leaving 13 bases not matched to a gene. The chain's CDR3 is CASSSNPGVQGAFF. CDR3 sequence (DNA): TGTGCCAGCAGCTCCAACCCCGGGGTACAGGGGGCTTTCTTT.

This rearrangement joins TRBV5-5 to TRBJ2-1; D gene ambiguous. Germline V gene data show CDR1 as SGHKS and CDR2 as YYEKEE (reference sequence). The CDR3 has 12 residues. V dropped 4 bases and J dropped 7 bases, with 9 bases sitting between them. CDR3 sequence reads: CASSQDLNEQFF. In DNA form, the CDR3 reads TGTGCCAGCAGCCAGGACCTGAATGAGCAGTTCTTC.

J is TRBJ2-2 and V is TRBV6-5; D unclear. Germline loops: CDR1 MNHEY, CDR2 SVGAGI. Deletions cut 6 bases from V and 5 bases from J, with 10 bases between. CDR3 size: 13 residues. The CDR3 spells CASRDDTTGELFF. CDR3 nucleotides: TGTGCCAGCAGGGATGACACTACCGGGGAGCTGTTTTTT.

V and J are TRBV7-8 and TRBJ1-5; the match to TRBD1 covers 8 bases. From germline, CDR1 is SGHVS and CDR2 FQNEAQ. The CDR3 sequence is 16 residues long. With V trimmed by 4 bases and J by 1 base, 6 bases remained unmatched. The CDR3 reads CASSSQDRASNQPQHF. In DNA form, the CDR3 reads TGTGCCAGCAGCTCCCAGGACAGGGCGAGCAATCAGCCCCAGCATTTT.

The V gene is TRBV29-1, the J gene TRBJ2-7; D may be TRBD1 or TRBD2 (5 bases each). The V and J ends lost 5 bases and 0 bases respectively, with 14 bases between them. The CDR3 extends over 14 amino acids. CDR1 SQVTM and CDR2 ANQGSEA come from the germline V gene. The CDR3: CSVTGTGSSYEQYF. The CDR3 bases are TGCAGCGTTACCGGGACGGGGAGCTCCTACGAGCAGTACTTC.

The V call is TRBV11-2, the J call TRBJ1-2; 8 bases are shared with TRBD1. This CDR3 spans 15 amino acids. Germline V gene data show CDR1 as SGHAT and CDR2 as FQNNGV. Trimming took 3 bases from V and 3 from J; bases not matched to a gene: 6. The CDR3 protein is CASSFLQGADYGYTF. The DNA of the CDR3 is TGTGCCAGCAGCTTTCTGCAGGGGGCGGACTATGGCTACACCTTC.

This chain links TRBV27 with TRBJ1-1; 9 positions match TRBD1. J lost 4 bases, V lost 8 bases, and 8 bases had no gene match. Per germline, CDR1 MNHEY and CDR2 SMNVEV (reference sequence). The CDR3 totals 14 residues. CDR3 coding DNA: TGTGCCAGCGCCAACAGGGGGCTGAGCACTGAAGCTTTCTTT. As protein: CASANRGLSTEAFF.

The chain couples TRBV27 to TRBJ2-7; D remains ambiguous. This CDR3 has 13 residues. Germline V lookup: CDR1 MNHEY, CDR2 SMNVEV (reference sequence). V lost 3 bases and J 2 bases, leaving 8 bases between the germline ends. The CDR3 coding sequence is TGTGCCAGCAGTTTCGGGCCTCCCTACGAGCAGTACTTC. It encodes CASSFGPPYEQYF.

Concerning this clone itself: Relative to the germline gene, one junction end is altered; a read error may explain this. The same CDR3 arises from other DNA sequences in this sample as well. The V and J genes are TRBV5-6 and TRBJ1-2; TRBD1 might be the D (6 bases). Germline V gives CDR1 SGHDT, CDR2 YYEEEE. This CDR3 contains 11 residues. The CDR3 DNA reads TGTGCCAGCAGCTTGGGTGAGGGGGGGCCTTTC. This codes for CASSLGEGGPF.

The chain employs TRBV4-1 and TRBJ1-1, with no clear D. V lost 3 bases to trimming and J lost 1 base, with 12 bases between them. Germline assignment: CDR1 MGHRA and CDR2 YSYEKL. The CDR3 runs to 15 residues. As DNA, the CDR3 is TGCGCCAGCAGCCAGGATGCAGCAGGGAACACTGAAGCTTTCTTT. Residues: CASSQDAAGNTEAFF.